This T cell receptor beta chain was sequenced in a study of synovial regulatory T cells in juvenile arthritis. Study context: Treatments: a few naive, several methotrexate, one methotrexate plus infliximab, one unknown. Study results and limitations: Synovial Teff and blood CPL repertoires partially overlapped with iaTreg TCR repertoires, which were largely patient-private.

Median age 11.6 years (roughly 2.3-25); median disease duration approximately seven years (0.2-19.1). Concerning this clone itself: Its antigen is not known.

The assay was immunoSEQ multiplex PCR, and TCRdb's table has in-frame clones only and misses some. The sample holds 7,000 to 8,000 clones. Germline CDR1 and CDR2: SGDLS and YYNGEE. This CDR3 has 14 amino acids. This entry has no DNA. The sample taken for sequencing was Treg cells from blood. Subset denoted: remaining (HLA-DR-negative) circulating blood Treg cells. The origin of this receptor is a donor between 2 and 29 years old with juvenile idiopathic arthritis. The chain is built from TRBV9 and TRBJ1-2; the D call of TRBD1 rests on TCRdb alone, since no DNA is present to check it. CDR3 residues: CASSVRAAFHGYTF.